This T cell receptor beta chain was obtained from a study of beta chain features in type 1 diabetes. Study at large: Examined across all samples were almost 110 million sorted cells. Study outcomes and limitations: Moderately but significantly shorter TCRB CDR3s were found in Type 1 diabetes patients in all four CD4+ subsets.

V lost 7 bases, J lost 5 bases, and 20 bases lay in between. In germline, CDR1 is MNHEY, CDR2 SVGAGI. The CDR3 runs to 15 residues. The authors reverse transcribed all of the isolated RNA, so sequencing captured expressed TCRB transcripts. Sequencing used immunoSEQ multiplex PCR; TCRdb keeps in-frame clones, though not all of them. The table includes 500,000 to 650,000 clones, around 12% detected once. Turning to this clone: The antigen is undetermined.

The material sequenced was naive CD4+ T cells from blood. The origin of this receptor is a young man with type 1 diabetes. The chain uses TRBV6-5 and TRBJ2-5; D unresolved. CDR3 sequence (DNA): TGTGCCAGCACTCCGACCTACGTCAGACGGGAGACCCAGTACTTC. It specifies CASTPTYVRRETQYF.